Given below is one TCR beta chain in context. This clonotype was seen ten or more times. This clone's antigen is unknown. Base qualities are not recorded, but no much larger clone differs from it by a single base. The source of the sample is a study of T cell repertoires in cytomegalovirus infection (dated by TCRdb to the late 2010s). For the wider study: Because public TCR beta signatures pointed to carriage of CMV infection together with the matching HLA type, the HLA type of each donor mattered for the analysis.

At the junction V is shortened by 1 base and J by 6 bases; bases outside the gene matches: 15. From a lookup of the germline V gene, CDR1 and CDR2 are SGHVS and FQNEAQ. Including the terminal cysteine and phenylalanine, the CDR3 comprises 18 residues. Only the CDR3 part of the read is kept: 54 bases, read in frame from the first base. Results the study describes overall, beyond this receptor: The ex vivo response was dominated by HLA-C-restricted CMV-specific TCR beta clonotypes, which also provided the single most frequent clonotype in two of eight donors. In both this cohort and an independent cohort of 300 to 450 donors, the cumulative frequency of public TCR beta family members distinguished carriers of CMV infection plus the relevant HLA type.

For sequencing, an Illumina HiSeq 1500 was employed. The public reads were reanalyzed by TCRdb: fastp trimming at Q25, MiXCR alignment, in-frame beta chains only. For every CDR3 protein sequence, its rows merge into one entry that carries the most common genes and DNA. Across this sample there are some 300,000 distinct CDR3 sequences, with approximately 14% seen only once. The ten largest clones take up around 8.7% of the sample. The receptor was derived from a human donor in good health (CMV status not recorded). Some clones in this sample may be carry-over from other donors' samples. The rearrangement combines TRBV7-8 with TRBJ2-1; 7 of the junction bases match TRBD2. The sample comprised PBMCs. The CDR3 has the sequence CASSLDSYASAGANEQFF. The DNA sequence is given as TGTGCCAGCAGCTTAGACTCCTATGCCTCGGCGGGAGCCAATGAGCAGTTCTTC.